This TCR beta chain was documented in a study of blood T cell repertoires in COVID-19. Across the whole study: COVID-19 samples from acute and convalescent phases originated in the United States, Italy and Spain.

Germline V CDR1 and CDR2: LNHDA, SQIVND (reference sequence). This CDR3 has 18 amino acids. Trimming cost V 5 bases and J 6 bases; bases outside gene matches: 13. In the authors' methods: Reference gene primer amplification yielded estimated nucleated cell counts. TCRdb keeps only in-frame clones here, not all; method: immunoSEQ multiplex PCR. The D gene and trimming were derived from the DNA, and the V and J assignments and clone size from that table. The sample includes fewer than 700,000 clones, 85% to 90% of them seen just once. Seattle researchers signed up patients amid active infection and tracked them longitudinally.

Sample: peripheral blood. The V and J genes are TRBV19 and TRBJ2-1; 13 bases match TRBD2. The clonotype was recovered from a woman aged 50 to 65 with COVID-19, enrolled during active disease. The CDR3 coding sequence is TGTGCCAGTAGTGATCTAAGGACTAGCGGGGGCGCCGTCAATGAGCAGTTCTTC. This gives the protein CASSDLRTSGGAVNEQFF.